This record concerns one T cell receptor (beta chain) sequence. Its antigen is not identified. The sample is drawn from a study of T cells after yellow fever vaccination. Broader study findings: A limited proportion of clonotypes was detected within both the CD4 and CD8 compartments.

TCRdb independently ran MiXCR on the 5' RACE reads; one entry per CDR3 protein. Of some 560,000 distinct CDR3 sequences listed, under 25% are singletons. The CDR3 contains 14 residues. V shed 5 bases and J 8 bases; nucleotides not matched to a gene: 6. CDR1 and CDR2 (germline): SEHNR, FQNEAQ (reference sequence). This rearrangement joins TRBV7-9 to TRBJ2-2; 9 positions match TRBD2. Sequences were derived from PBMCs, sampled 15 days after the yellow fever booster vaccination. The receptor's source is a man aged 25-45 years who received the YFV17D yellow fever vaccine. For the CDR3, the DNA is TGTGCCAGCAGCAGACTAGCGGCGGTAGGGGAGCTGTTTTTT. Amino acid sequence: CASSRLAAVGELFF.